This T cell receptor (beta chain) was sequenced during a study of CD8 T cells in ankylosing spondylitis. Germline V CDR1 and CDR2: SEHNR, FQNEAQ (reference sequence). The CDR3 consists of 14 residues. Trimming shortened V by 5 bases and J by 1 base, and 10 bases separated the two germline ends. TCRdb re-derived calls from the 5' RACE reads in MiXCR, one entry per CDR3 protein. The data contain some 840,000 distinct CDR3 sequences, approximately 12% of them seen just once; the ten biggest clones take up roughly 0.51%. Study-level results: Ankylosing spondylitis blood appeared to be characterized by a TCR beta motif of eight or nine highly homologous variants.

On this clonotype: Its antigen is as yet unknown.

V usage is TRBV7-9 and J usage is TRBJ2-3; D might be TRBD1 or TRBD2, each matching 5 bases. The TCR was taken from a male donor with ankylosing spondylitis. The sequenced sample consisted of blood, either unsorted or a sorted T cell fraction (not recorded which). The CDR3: CASSVRDGTDTQYF. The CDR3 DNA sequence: TGTGCCAGCAGCGTCAGGGACGGCACAGATACGCAGTATTTT.